Sequencing of this TCR beta chain was carried out in a study of cytomegalovirus exposure and HLA in healthy donors. For the study at large: There were a few hundred genotyped donors. Of these, roughly 80% fell in the genetic ancestry cluster associated with self-reported Caucasian donors.

Study-level points and caveats: Exclusion applied to some V segments, including TRBV6-2 and TRBV6-3, as they were indistinguishable. A prior analysis recorded that most TCR beta V segments were productive about 87% or about 30% of the time. It was reportedly the case that the classifier diagnosed cytomegalovirus status with high specificity and sensitivity.

Concerning this clone: Its specificity is not known.

V was pared by 4 bases and J by 4 bases, with 10 bases of the junction left unmatched. The CDR3 spans 16 residues. Germline values: CDR1 MRHNA, CDR2 SNTAGT. This PCR relied on a set of 60 Vbeta primers and 13 Jbeta primers. TCRdb keeps only in-frame clones here, not all; method: immunoSEQ multiplex PCR. Of some 140,000 clones in the sample, roughly 77% are singletons; the top ten hold approximately 8%. The chain couples TRBV6-4 to TRBJ2-3; 8 bases are shared with TRBD2. The sequencing sample was made of PBMCs. The sequence derives from a man aged 25 to 40 in good health and CMV-seropositive. The CDR3 sequence is CASSGGSGTLADTQYF. CDR3 in DNA: TGTGCCAGCAGTGGGGGTAGCGGGACGCTGGCAGATACGCAGTATTTT.